The entry below gives a single T cell receptor beta chain sequence along with its context. The data belong to a study of T cell changes during pregnancy in multiple sclerosis. Profiled with immunoSEQ multiplex PCR; TCRdb holds only in-frame clones, not every one. Of tens of thousands of clones listed, approximately 94% were seen once; the top ten hold around 2.5%. Germline V lookup: CDR1 SGDLS, CDR2 YYNGEE. V shed 2 bases and J 6 bases; nucleotides not matched to a gene: 6. This CDR3 has 15 amino acids. This chain uses TRBV9 with TRBJ2-5; 11 bases are a match to TRBD1. The source material was CD8+ T cells from peripheral blood mononuclear cells, sampled after pregnancy. This TCR was sampled from a female donor with multiple sclerosis, enrolled in a pregnancy study. DNA for the CDR3: TGTGCCAGCAGCGTGGACAGGGGGCCTTCCCAGACCCAGTACTTC. This gives the protein CASSVDRGPSQTQYF.